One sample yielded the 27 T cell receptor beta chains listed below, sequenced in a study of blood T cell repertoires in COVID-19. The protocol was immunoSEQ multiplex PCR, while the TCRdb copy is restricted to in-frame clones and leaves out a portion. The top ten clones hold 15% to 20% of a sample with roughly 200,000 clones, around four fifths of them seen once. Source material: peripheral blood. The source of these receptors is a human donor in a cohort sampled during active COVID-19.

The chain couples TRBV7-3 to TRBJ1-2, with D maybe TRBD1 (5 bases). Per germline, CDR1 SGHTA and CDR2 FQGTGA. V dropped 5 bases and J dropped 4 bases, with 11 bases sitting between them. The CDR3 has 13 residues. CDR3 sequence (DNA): TGTGCCAGCAGCGAACTCGGGGGCTATGGCTACACCTTC. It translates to CASSELGGYGYTF.

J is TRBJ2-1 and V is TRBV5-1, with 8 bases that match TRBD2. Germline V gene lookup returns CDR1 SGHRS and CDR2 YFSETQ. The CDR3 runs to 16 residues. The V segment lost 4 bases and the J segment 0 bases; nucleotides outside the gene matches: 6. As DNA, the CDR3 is TGCGCCAGCAGCCGGCGACTAGCGAGCTCCTACAATGAGCAGTTCTTC. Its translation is CASSRRLASSYNEQFF.

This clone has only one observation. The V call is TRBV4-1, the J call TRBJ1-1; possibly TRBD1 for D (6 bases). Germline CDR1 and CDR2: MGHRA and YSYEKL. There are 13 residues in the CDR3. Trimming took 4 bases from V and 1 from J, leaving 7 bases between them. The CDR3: CASSRQENTEAFF. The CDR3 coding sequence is TGCGCCAGCAGCCGACAGGAGAACACTGAAGCTTTCTTT.

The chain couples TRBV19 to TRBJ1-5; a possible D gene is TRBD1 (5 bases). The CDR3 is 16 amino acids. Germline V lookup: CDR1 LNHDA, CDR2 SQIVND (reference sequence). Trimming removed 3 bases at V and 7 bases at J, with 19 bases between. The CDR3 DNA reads TGTGCCAGTAGTATTGGTCCGACAGCGGGCAGCCAGCCCCAGCATTTT. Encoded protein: CASSIGPTAGSQPQHF.

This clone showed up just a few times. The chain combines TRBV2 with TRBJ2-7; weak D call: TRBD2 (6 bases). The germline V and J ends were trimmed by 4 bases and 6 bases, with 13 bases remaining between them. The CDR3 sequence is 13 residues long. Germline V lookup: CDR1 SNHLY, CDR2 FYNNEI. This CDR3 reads CASSGIGGLEQYV. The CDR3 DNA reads TGTGCCAGCAGTGGTATCGGGGGTCTCGAGCAGTACGTC.

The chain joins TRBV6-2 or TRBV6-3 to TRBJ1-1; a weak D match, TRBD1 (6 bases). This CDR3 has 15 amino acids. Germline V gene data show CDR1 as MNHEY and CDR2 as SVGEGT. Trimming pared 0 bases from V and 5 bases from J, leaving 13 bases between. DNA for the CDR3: TGTGCCAGCAGTTACTCGGACAGCGTTGGGACTGAAGCTTTCTTT. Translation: CASSYSDSVGTEAFF.

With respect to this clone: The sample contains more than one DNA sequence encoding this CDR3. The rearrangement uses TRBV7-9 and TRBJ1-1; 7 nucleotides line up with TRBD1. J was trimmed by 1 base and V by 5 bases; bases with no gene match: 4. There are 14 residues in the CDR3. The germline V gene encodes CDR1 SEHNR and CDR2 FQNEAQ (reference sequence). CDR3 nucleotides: TGTGCCAGCAGCCCCGACAGGGCGAACACTGAAGCTTTCTTT. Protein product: CASSPDRANTEAFF.

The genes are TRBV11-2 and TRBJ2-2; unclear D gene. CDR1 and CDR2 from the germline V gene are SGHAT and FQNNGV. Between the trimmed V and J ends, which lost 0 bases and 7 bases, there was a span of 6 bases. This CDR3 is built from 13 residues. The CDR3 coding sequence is TGTGCCAGCAGCTTAGAACCGGGCGGGGAGCTGTTTTTT. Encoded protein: CASSLEPGGELFF. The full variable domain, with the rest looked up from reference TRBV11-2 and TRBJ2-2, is EAGVAQSPRYKIIEKRQSVAFWCNPISGHATLYWYQQILGQGPKLLIQFQNNGVVDDSQLPKDRFSAERLKGVDSTLKIQPAKLEDSAVYLCASSLEPGGELFFGEGSRLTVL.

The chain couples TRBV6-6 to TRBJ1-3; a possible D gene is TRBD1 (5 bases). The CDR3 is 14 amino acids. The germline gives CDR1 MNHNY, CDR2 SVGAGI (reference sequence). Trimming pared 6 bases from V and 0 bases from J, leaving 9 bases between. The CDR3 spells CASRWDFSGNTIYF. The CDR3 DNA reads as TGTGCCAGCAGGTGGGACTTCTCTGGAAACACCATATATTTT.

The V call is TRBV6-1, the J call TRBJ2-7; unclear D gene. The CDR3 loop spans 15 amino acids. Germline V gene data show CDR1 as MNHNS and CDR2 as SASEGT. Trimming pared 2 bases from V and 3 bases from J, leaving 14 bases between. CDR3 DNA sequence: TGTGCCAGCAGTGAACAGAGTCAGGTATTCTACGAGCAGTACGTC. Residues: CASSEQSQVFYEQYV.

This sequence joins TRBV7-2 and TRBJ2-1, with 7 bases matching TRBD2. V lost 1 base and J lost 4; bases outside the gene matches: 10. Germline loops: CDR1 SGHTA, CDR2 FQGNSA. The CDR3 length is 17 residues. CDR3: CASSLGEYGLGYNEQFF. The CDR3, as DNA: TGTGCCAGCAGCTTAGGGGAATATGGACTAGGGTACAATGAGCAGTTCTTC.

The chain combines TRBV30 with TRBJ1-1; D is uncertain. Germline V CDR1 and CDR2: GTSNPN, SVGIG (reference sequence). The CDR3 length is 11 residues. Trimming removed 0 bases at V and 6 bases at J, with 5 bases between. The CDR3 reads CAWSVLAEAFF. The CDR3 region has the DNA TGTGCCTGGAGTGTACTGGCTGAAGCTTTCTTT.

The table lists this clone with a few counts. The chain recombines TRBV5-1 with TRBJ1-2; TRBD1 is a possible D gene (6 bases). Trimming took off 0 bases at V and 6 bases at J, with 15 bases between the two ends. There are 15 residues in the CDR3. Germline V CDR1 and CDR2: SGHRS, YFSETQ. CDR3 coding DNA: TGCGCCAGCAGCTTGGAAGGTACAGGGCCAGATGGCTACACCTTC. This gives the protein CASSLEGTGPDGYTF.

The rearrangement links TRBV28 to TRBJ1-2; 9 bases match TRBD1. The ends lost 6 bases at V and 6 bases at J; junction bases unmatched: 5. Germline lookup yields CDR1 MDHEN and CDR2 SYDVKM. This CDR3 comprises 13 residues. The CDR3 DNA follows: TGTGCCAGCAGCCTTACAGGGGGCAATGGCTACACCTTC. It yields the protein CASSLTGGNGYTF.

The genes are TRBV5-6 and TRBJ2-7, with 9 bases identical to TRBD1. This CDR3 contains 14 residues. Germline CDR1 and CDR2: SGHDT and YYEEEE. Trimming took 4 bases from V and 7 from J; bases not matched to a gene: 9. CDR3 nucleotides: TGTGCCAGCAGCCCCTACGGGACAGGGTGGGAGCAGTACGTC. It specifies CASSPYGTGWEQYV.

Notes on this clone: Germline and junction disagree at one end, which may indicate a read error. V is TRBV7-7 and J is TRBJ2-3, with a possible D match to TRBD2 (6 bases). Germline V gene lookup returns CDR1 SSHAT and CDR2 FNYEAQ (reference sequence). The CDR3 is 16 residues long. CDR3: CASSLDLPGGTDTQYF. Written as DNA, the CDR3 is TGTGCTAGCAGCTTAGATCTCCCGGGGGGCACAGATACGCAGTATTTT.

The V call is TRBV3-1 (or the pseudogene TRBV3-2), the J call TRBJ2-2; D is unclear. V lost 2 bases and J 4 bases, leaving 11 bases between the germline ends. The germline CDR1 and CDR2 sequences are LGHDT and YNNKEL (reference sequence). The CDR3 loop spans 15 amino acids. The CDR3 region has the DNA TGTGCCAGCAGCCAACAACTGATCACCACCGGGGAGCTGTTTTTT. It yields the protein CASSQQLITTGELFF.

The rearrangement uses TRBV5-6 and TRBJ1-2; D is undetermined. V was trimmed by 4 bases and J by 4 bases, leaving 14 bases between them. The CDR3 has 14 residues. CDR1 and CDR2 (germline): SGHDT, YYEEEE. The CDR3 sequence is CASSVVRVGYGYTF. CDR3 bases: TGTGCCAGCAGCGTAGTGAGGGTAGGCTATGGCTACACCTTC.

The CDR3 DNA follows: TGTGCCATCAGTCAGGGTATGGAGAACACTGAAGCTTTCTTT. Translation: CAISQGMENTEAFF. The rearrangement joins TRBV10-3 to TRBJ1-1, with a tentative D call TRBD1 (5 bases). This CDR3 has 14 residues. CDR1 and CDR2 (germline): ENHRY, SYGVKD. Trimming stripped 5 bases from V and 1 base from J, with 11 bases between.

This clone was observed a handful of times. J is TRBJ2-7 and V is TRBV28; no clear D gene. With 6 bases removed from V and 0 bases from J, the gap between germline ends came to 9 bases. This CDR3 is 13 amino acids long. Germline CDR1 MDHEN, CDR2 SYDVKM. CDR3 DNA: TGTGCCAGCAGCAAACACGACTCCTACGAGCAGTACTTC. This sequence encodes CASSKHDSYEQYF.

CDR3 in DNA: TGTGCCAGCAGCTTTGGGCACTTACAACTGGAGACCCAGTACTTC. This translates into CASSFGHLQLETQYF. The V gene is TRBV7-7, the J gene TRBJ2-5; D call uncertain. Germline V CDR1 and CDR2: SSHAT, FNYEAQ (reference sequence). The V gene lost 3 bases and the J gene lost 5 bases, with 16 bases spanning the gap. CDR3 length equals 15 residues.

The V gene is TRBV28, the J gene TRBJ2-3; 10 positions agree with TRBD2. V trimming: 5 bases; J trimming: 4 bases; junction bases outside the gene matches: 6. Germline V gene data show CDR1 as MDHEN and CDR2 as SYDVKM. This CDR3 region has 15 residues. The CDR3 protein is CASSGTGLASDTQYF. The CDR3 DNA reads TGTGCCAGCAGTGGGACGGGACTAGCGTCAGATACGCAGTATTTT.

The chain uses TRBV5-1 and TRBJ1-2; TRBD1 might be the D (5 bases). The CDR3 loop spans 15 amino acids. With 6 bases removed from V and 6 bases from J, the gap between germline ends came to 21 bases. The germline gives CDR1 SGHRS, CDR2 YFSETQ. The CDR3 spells CASTTGSGDLHGYTF. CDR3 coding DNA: TGCGCCAGCACCACCGGATCGGGGGACCTTCATGGCTACACCTTC.

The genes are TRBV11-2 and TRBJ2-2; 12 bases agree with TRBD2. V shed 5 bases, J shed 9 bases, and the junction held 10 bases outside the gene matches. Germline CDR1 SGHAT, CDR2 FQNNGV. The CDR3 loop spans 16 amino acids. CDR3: CASSPTRLAGVWELFF. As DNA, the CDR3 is TGTGCCAGCAGCCCTACACGACTAGCGGGAGTGTGGGAGCTGTTTTTT.

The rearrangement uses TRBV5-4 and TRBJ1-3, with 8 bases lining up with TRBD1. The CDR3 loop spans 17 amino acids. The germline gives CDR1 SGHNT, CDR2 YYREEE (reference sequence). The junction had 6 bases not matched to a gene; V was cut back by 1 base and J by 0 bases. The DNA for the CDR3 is TGTGCCAGCAGCTTGCCGGGGACAGGCCGCTCTGGAAACACCATATATTTT. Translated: CASSLPGTGRSGNTIYF.

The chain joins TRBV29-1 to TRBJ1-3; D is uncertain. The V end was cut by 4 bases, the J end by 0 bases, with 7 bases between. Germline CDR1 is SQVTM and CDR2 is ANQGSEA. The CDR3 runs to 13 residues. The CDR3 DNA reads TGCAGCGTTGGACACATCTCTGGAAACACCATATATTTT. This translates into CSVGHISGNTIYF. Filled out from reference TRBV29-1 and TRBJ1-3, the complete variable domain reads SAVISQKPSRDICQRGTSLTIQCQVDSQVTMMFWYRQQPGQSLTLIATANQGSEATYESGFVIDKFPISRPNLTFSTLTVSNMSPEDSSIYLCSVGHISGNTIYFGEGSWLTVV.

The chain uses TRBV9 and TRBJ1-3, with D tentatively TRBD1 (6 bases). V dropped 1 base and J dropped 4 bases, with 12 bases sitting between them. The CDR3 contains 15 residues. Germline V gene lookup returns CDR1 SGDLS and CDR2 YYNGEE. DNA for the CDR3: TGTGCCAGCAGCGTATCGGGGGGCGCGGGAAACACCATATATTTT. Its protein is CASSVSGGAGNTIYF.